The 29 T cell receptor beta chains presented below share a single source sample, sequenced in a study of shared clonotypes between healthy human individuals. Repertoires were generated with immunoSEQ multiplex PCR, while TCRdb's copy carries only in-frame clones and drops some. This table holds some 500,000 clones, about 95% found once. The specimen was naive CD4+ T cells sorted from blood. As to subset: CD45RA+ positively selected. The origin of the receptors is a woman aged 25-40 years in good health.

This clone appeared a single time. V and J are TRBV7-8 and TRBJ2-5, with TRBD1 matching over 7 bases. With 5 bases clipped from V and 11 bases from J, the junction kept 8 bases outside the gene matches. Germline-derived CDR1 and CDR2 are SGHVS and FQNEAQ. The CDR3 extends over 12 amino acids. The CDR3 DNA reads TGTGCCAGCAGCCCAGACAGGGCCGGGCAGTACTTC. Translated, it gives CASSPDRAGQYF.

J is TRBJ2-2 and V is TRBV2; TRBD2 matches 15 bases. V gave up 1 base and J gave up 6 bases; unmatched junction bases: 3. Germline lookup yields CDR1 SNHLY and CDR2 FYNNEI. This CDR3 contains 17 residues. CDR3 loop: CASSEGTSGRAAGELFF. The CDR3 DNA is TGTGCCAGCAGTGAAGGGACTAGCGGGAGGGCCGCCGGGGAGCTGTTTTTT.

The CDR3 bases are TGTGCCATCAGTGAGACTAGCGTAAGCACAGATACGCAGTATTTT. As protein: CAISETSVSTDTQYF. This chain uses TRBV10-3 with TRBJ2-3; TRBD2 matches 7 bases. Germline CDR1 ENHRY, CDR2 SYGVKD. V trimming: 2 bases; J trimming: 0 bases; junction bases outside the gene matches: 2. This CDR3 contains 15 residues.

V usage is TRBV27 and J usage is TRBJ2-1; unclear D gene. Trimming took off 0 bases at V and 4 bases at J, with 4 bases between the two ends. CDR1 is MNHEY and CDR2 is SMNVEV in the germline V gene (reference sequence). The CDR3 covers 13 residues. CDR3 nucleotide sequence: TGTGCCAGCAGTTTATCCAGATACAATGAGCAGTTCTTC. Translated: CASSLSRYNEQFF.

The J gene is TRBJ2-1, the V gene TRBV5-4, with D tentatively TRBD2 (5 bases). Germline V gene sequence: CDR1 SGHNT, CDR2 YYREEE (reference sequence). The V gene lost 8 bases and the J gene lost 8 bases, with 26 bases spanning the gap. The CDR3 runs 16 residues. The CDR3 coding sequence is TGTGCCAGTTCCCTTAAGGGCAGGCGACTACACGATGAGCAGTTCTTC. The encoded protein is CASSLKGRRLHDEQFF.

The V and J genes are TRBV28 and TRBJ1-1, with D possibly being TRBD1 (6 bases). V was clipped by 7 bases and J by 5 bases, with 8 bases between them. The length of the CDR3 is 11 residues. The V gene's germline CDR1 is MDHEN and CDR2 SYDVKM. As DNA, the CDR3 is TGTGCCAGCACCGGACAGACTGAAGCTTTCTTT. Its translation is CASTGQTEAFF.

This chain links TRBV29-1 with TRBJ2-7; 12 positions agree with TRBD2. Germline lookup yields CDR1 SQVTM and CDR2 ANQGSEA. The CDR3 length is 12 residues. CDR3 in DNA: TGCGCCGGCCTGACTAGCGGGAGAGAGCAGTACTTC. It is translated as CAGLTSGREQYF.

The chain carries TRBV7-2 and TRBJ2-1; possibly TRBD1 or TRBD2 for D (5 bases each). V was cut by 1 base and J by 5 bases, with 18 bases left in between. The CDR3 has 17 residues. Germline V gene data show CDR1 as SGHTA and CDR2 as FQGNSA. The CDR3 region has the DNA TGTGCCAGCAGCTTAGAGGAGTCTAGGGGACCTAACAATGAGCAGTTCTTC. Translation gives CASSLEESRGPNNEQFF.

The CDR3 loop is CASSPPPQGFNEKLFF. In DNA, the CDR3 is TGCGCCAGCTCGCCGCCACCCCAGGGTTTTAATGAAAAACTGTTTTTT. V and J are TRBV4-1 and TRBJ1-4; D is possibly TRBD1 (5 bases). The germline V gene has CDR1 MGHRA and CDR2 YSYEKL. V lost 8 bases, J lost 4 bases, and 20 bases lay in between. The CDR3 loop spans 16 amino acids.

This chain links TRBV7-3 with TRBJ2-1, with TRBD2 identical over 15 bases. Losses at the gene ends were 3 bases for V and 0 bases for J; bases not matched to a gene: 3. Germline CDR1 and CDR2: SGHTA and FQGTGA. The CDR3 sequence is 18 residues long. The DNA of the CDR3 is TGTGCCAGCAGCTTCGGGACTAGCGGGAGGTTCTCCTACAATGAGCAGTTCTTC. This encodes CASSFGTSGRFSYNEQFF.

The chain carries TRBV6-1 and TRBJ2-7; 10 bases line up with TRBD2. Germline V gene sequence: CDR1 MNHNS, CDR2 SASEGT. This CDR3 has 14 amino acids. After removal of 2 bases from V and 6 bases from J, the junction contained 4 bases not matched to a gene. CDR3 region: CASSELAGASEQYF. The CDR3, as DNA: TGTGCCAGCAGTGAACTAGCGGGAGCCAGCGAGCAGTACTTC.

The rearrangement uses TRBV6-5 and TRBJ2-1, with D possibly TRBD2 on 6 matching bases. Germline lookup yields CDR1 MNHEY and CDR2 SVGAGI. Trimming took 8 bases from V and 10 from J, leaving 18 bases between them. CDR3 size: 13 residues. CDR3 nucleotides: TGTGCCAGCTCCTCCATCGGGAGAGGGGAGCAGTTCTTC. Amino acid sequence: CASSSIGRGEQFF.

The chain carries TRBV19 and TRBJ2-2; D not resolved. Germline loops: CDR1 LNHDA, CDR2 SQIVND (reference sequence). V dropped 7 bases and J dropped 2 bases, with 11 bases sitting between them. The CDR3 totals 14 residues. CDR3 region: CASNDFLNTGELFF. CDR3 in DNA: TGTGCCAGTAACGACTTTCTAAACACCGGGGAGCTGTTTTTT.

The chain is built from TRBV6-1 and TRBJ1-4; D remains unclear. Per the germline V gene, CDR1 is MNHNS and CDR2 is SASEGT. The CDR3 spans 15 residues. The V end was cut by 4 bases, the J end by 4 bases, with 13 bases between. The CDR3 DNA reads TGTGCCAGCAGTGTTTCAACAGATTATAATGAAAAACTGTTTTTT. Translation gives CASSVSTDYNEKLFF.

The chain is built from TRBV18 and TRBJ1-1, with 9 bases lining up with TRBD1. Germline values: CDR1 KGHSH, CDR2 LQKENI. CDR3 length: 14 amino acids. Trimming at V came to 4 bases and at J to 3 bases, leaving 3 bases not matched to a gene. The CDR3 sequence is CASSLQGADTEAFF. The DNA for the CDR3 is TGTGCCAGCTCACTACAGGGGGCTGACACTGAAGCTTTCTTT.

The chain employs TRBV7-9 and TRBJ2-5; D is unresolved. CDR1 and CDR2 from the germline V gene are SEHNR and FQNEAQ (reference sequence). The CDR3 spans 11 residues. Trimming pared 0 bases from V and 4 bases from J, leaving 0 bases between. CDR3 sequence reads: CASSLAETQYF. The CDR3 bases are TGTGCCAGCAGCTTAGCAGAGACCCAGTACTTC. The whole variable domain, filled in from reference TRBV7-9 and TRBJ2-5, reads DTGVSQNPRHKITKRGQNVTFRCDPISEHNRLYWYRQTLGQGPEFLTYFQNEAQLEKSRLLSDRFSAERPKGSFSTLEIQRTEQGDSAMYLCASSLAETQYFGPGTRLLVL.

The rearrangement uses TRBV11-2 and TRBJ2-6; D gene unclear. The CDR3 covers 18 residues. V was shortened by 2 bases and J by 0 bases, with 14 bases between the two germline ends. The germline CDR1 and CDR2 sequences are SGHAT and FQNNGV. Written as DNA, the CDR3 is TGTGCCAGCAGCTTATCTAGGCTCAAGCCCTCTGGGGCCAACGTCCTGACTTTC. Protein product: CASSLSRLKPSGANVLTF.

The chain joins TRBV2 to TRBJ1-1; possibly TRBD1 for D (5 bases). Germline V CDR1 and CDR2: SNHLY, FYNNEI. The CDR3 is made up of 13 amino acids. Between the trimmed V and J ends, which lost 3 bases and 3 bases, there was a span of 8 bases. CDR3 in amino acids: CASSDLGDTEAFF. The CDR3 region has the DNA TGTGCCAGCAGTGATCTGGGGGACACTGAAGCTTTCTTT. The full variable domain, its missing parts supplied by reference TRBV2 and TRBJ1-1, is EPEVTQTPSHQVTQMGQEVILRCVPISNHLYFYWYRQILGQKVEFLVSFYNNEISEKSEIFDDQFSVERPDGSNFTLKIRSTKLEDSAMYFCASSDLGDTEAFFGQGTRLTVV.

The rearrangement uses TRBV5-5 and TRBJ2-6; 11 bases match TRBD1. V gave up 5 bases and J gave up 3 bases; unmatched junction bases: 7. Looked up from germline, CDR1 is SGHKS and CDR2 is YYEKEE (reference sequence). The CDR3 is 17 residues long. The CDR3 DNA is TGTGCCAGCAGAACGGACAGGGGGCTATATGGGGCCAACGTCCTGACTTTC. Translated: CASRTDRGLYGANVLTF.

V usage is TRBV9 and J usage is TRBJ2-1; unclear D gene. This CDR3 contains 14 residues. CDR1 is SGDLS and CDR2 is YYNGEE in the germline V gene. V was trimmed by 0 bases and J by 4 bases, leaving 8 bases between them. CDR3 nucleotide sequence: TGTGCCAGCAGCGTAGTTAGTACGTACAATGAGCAGTTCTTC. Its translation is CASSVVSTYNEQFF.

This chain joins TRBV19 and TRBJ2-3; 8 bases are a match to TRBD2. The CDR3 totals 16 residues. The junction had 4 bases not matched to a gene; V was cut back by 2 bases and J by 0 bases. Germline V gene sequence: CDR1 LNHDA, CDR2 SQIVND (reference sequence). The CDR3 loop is CASSISGGGSTDTQYF. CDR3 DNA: TGTGCCAGTAGTATATCCGGGGGGGGCAGCACAGATACGCAGTATTTT.

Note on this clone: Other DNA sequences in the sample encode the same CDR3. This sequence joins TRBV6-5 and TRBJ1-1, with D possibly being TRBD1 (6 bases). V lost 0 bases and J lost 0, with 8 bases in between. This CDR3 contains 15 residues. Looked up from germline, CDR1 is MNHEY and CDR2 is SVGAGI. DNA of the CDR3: TGTGCCAGCAGTTACTCGAGGGGGATGAACACTGAAGCTTTCTTT. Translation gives CASSYSRGMNTEAFF.

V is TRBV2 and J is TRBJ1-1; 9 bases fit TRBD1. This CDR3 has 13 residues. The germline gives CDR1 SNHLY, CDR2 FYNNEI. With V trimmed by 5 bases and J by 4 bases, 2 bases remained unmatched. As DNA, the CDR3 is TGTGCCAGCAGTCCACAGGGGGCCACTGAAGCTTTCTTT. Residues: CASSPQGATEAFF.

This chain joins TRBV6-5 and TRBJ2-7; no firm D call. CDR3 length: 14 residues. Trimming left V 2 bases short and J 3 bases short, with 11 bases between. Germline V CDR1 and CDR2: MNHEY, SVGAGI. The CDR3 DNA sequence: TGTGCCAGCAGTTACGGACGAAAAAGCTACGAGCAGTACTTC. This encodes CASSYGRKSYEQYF.

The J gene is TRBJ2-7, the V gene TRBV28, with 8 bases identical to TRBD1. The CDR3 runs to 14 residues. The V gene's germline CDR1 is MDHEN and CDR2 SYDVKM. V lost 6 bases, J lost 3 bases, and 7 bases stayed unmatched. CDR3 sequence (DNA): TGTGCCAGCAGCCCCGACAGGGGAATCTACGAGCAGTACTTC. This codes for CASSPDRGIYEQYF.

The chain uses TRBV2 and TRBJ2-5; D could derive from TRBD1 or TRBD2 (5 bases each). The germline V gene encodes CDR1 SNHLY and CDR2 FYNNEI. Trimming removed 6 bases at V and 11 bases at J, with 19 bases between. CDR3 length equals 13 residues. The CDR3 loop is CASSKGTATEQYF. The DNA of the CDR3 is TGTGCCAGCAGCAAAGGGACCGCAACTGAGCAGTACTTC.

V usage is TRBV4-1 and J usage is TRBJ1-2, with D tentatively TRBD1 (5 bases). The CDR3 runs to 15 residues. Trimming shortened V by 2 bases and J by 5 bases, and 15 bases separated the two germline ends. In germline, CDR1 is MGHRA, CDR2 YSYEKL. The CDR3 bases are TGCGCCAGCAGCCAACCTGGCCCGGACAAGTATGGCTACACCTTC. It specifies CASSQPGPDKYGYTF.

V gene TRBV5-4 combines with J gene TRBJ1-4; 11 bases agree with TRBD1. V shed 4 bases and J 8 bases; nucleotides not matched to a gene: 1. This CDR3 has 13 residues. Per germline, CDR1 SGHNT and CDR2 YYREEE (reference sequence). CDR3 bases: TGTGCCAGCAGCCGGGACAGGGGGGAAAAACTGTTTTTT. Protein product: CASSRDRGEKLFF.

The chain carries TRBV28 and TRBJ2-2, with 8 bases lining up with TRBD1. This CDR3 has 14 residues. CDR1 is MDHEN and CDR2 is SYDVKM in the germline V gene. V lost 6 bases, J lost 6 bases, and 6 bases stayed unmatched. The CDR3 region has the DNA TGTGCCAGCAGCGACCAGGGGGCTCCCGGGGAGCTGTTTTTT. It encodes CASSDQGAPGELFF.